Included here is one TCR beta chain sequence, with context. This specimen belongs to a study of neoadjuvant anti-PD-1 for oral cavity cancer. Indicated time point: after neoadjuvant nivolumab, at surgical resection. Trimming stripped 6 bases from V and 0 bases from J, with 18 bases between. The CDR3 has 17 residues. Germline CDR1 PRHDT, CDR2 FYEKMQ (reference sequence). TCRdb's table, derived via immunoSEQ multiplex PCR, lists solely in-frame clones and lacks some. This table holds under 15,000 clones, 60% to 75% found once. The chain is built from TRBV13 and TRBJ2-4; unclear D gene. Sequenced material: PBMCs, taken after nivolumab (anti-PD-1) treatment. The TCR was taken from a person aged 35-79 years with oral cavity squamous cell carcinoma. The CDR3 nucleotides are TGTGCCAGCAGTCGGGCCGCCCTTGTCATAGCCAAAAACATTCAGTACTTC. It is translated as CASSRAALVIAKNIQYF.